This TCR beta chain was captured by sequencing in a study of cytomegalovirus exposure and HLA in healthy donors. Findings and caveats of the study: In vitro checks showed that a few CMV-associated chains really do target CMV antigens.

The CDR3 has 16 amino acids. Per germline, CDR1 SGHRS and CDR2 YFSETQ. It was with 60 Vbeta and 13 Jbeta primers that the PCR ran. Some clones are missing from TCRdb's copy, which holds only in-frame ones; the method was immunoSEQ multiplex PCR. The data contain some 130,000 clones, 63% of them singletons. Regarding this clone: What it binds is not known. A read error may account for a junction end that differs from germline.

Sequenced sample: PBMCs. V is TRBV5-1 and J is TRBJ1-1; 8 bases are a match to TRBD1. The receptor comes from a man aged 40-49 years in good health and CMV-seropositive. CDR3 amino acids: CASSVQGQGLGTESFF. The CDR3 DNA reads as TGCGCCAGCAGCGTGCAAGGACAGGGTTTGGGGACTGAATCTTTCTTT. Complete variable domain (other parts from reference TRBV5-1 and TRBJ1-1): KAGVTQTPRYLIKTRGQQVTLSCSPISGHRSVSWYQQTPGQGLQFLFEYFSETQRNKGNFPGRFSGRQFSNSRSEMNVSTLELGDSALYLCASSVQGQGLGTESFFGQGTRLTVV.